The 5 T cell receptor beta chains given below trace back to one sample, sequenced in a study of response to subunit inactivated influenza vaccine. TCRdb reprocessed the RT-PCR reads with MiXCR, giving one entry per CDR3 protein. The table has roughly 170,000 distinct CDR3 sequences, around 9% seen once; the top ten hold roughly a tenth. The sequencing here drew on non-naive T cells sorted from PBMCs, taken on the day of vaccination. These receptors were taken from a man aged 50 or older who received an inactivated influenza vaccine.

This clonotype has ten or more counts. V usage is TRBV28 and J usage is TRBJ2-7; weak D call: TRBD2 (5 bases). Germline V CDR1 and CDR2: MDHEN, SYDVKM. Trimming left V 4 bases short and J 6 bases short, with 10 bases between. CDR3 size: 12 residues. CDR3 sequence: CASSSRAIEQYF. CDR3 in DNA: TGTGCCAGCAGTTCGAGGGCCATCGAGCAGTACTTC.

The sample holds many counts of this clonotype. J is TRBJ2-1 and V is TRBV7-9; D is uncertain. Germline CDR1 reads SEHNR; CDR2 reads FQNEAQ (reference sequence). This CDR3 spans 15 amino acids. V was pared by 5 bases and J by 0 bases, with 11 bases between. CDR3 residues: CASSQGRSSYNEQFF. The CDR3 coding sequence is TGTGCCAGCAGCCAAGGCAGGAGCTCCTACAATGAGCAGTTCTTC.

The table lists this clonotype with many counts. The chain employs TRBV6-5 and TRBJ1-1; TRBD1 matches at 8 bases. The CDR3 length is 17 residues. Looked up from germline, CDR1 is MNHEY and CDR2 is SVGAGI. After removal of 2 bases from V and 0 bases from J, the junction contained 8 bases not matched to a gene. CDR3 nucleotides: TGTGCCAGCAGTTACCGTTTGTACAGGGGGATGAACACTGAAGCTTTCTTT. This codes for CASSYRLYRGMNTEAFF.

The table lists this clonotype with a few counts. The rearrangement uses TRBV3-1 and TRBJ2-6, with D unclear. The CDR3 extends over 16 amino acids. Trimming pared 2 bases from V and 2 bases from J, leaving 10 bases between. Germline loops: CDR1 LGHDT, CDR2 YNNKEL (reference sequence). The CDR3 region is CASSQLMRTGANVLTF. CDR3 nucleotides: TGTGCCAGCAGCCAATTGATGAGGACTGGGGCCAACGTCCTGACTTTC.

This clonotype was seen many times. For the CDR3, the DNA is TGTGCCAGCAGCTTCATAACAGGGGGCAATGGCTACACCTTC. Translation: CASSFITGGNGYTF. The gene calls are TRBV7-2 and TRBJ1-2; 9 positions match TRBD1. Germline CDR1 reads SGHTA; CDR2 reads FQGNSA. CDR3 length equals 14 residues. V dropped 3 bases and J dropped 6; count of bases not matched to a gene: 5.